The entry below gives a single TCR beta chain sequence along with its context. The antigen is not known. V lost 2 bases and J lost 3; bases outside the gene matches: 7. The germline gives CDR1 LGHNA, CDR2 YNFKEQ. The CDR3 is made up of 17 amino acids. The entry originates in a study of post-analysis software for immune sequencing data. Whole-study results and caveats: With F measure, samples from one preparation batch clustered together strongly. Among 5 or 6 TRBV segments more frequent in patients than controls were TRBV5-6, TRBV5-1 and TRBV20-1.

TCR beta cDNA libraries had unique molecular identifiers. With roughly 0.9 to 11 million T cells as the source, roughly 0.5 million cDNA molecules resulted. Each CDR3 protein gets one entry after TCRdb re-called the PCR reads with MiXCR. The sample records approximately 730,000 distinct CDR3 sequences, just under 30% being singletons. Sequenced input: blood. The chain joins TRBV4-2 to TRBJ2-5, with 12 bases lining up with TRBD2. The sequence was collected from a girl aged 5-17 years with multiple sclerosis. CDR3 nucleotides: TGTGCCAGCAGCCAACTCGCCCGGACTAGCGGGAAAGAGACCCAGTACTTC. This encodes CASSQLARTSGKETQYF.